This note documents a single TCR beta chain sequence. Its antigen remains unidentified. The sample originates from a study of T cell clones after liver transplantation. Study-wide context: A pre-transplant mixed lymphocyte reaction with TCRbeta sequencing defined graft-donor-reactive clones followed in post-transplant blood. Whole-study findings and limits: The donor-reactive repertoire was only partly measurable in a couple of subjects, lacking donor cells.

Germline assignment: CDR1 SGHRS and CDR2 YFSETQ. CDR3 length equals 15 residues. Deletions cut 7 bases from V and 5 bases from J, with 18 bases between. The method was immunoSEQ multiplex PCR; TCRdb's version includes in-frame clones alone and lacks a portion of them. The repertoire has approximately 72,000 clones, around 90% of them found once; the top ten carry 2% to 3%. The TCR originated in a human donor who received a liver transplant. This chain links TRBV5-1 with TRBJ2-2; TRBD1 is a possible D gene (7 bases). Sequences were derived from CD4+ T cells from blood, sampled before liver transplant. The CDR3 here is CASLGGQSMTGELFF. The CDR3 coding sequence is TGCGCCAGCTTGGGGGGACAGTCGATGACCGGGGAGCTGTTTTTT.